The 15 T cell receptor beta chains given below trace back to one sample, sequenced in a study of radiation and T cells in renal cell carcinoma. Time point described: blood 4 weeks post-SBRT, at nephrectomy. Documented treatment: 15 Gy SBRT to primary tumor, nephrectomy 4 weeks later. The protocol was immunoSEQ multiplex PCR, while the TCRdb copy is restricted to in-frame clones and leaves out a portion. The sample holds approximately 70,000 clones, about three quarters seen once. The sequencing used blood, collected from a patient whose treatment included radiotherapy and nephrectomy. Source of these receptors: a man aged 55 to 70 with renal cell carcinoma.

The J gene is TRBJ2-3, the V gene TRBV10-1, with D possibly TRBD2 on 5 matching bases. Germline lookup yields CDR1 WNHNN and CDR2 SYGVQD (reference sequence). This CDR3 is 14 amino acids long. The ends were cut back, 2 bases at V and 0 bases at J, with 6 bases in the middle. For the CDR3, the DNA is TGCGCCAGCAGTGAGACGGGGAGCACAGATACGCAGTATTTT. This translates into CASSETGSTDTQYF.

About this clone itself: Other DNA sequences of this sample code for an identical CDR3. The chain couples TRBV10-3 to TRBJ1-1, with a weak D call TRBD1 (5 bases). This CDR3 comprises 12 residues. The germline CDR1 and CDR2 sequences are ENHRY and SYGVKD. V was cut by 6 bases and J by 5 bases, with 10 bases left in between. The CDR3 coding sequence is TGTGCCATCAGGGGAACAGGAACTGAAGCTTTCTTT. Amino acids: CAIRGTGTEAFF.

This chain links TRBV6-5 with TRBJ1-1; 7 bases are a match to TRBD1. This CDR3 is 13 amino acids long. Germline CDR1 MNHEY, CDR2 SVGAGI. Trimming took 4 bases from V and 5 from J; bases not matched to a gene: 4. CDR3 in amino acids: CASSLQQGTEAFF. Here the CDR3 DNA reads TGTGCCAGCAGTTTACAACAGGGGACTGAAGCTTTCTTT.

The chain recombines TRBV30 with TRBJ1-2, with a possible D match to TRBD1 (5 bases). Germline-derived CDR1 and CDR2 are GTSNPN and SVGIG (reference sequence). V dropped 2 bases and J dropped 8 bases, with 15 bases sitting between them. The CDR3 spans 13 residues. CDR3 loop: CAWSPQGVSGYTF. The CDR3 bases are TGTGCCTGGAGTCCACAAGGGGTTTCAGGCTACACCTTC.

This rearrangement joins TRBV4-3 to TRBJ2-3, with D possibly being TRBD1 (7 bases). The germline V gene has CDR1 LGHNA and CDR2 YSLEER. Between the trimmed V and J ends, which lost 0 bases and 4 bases, there was a span of 17 bases. This CDR3 spans 17 amino acids. As DNA, the CDR3 is TGCGCCAGCAGCCAAGATCGGGGCAGGGGGGTCGCAGATACGCAGTATTTT. Protein: CASSQDRGRGVADTQYF.

This clone was seen once. The chain is built from TRBV11-3 and TRBJ2-1, with TRBD2 identical over 7 bases. V trimming: 1 base; J trimming: 10 bases; junction bases outside the gene matches: 7. Germline loops: CDR1 SGHNT, CDR2 YENEEA. This CDR3 comprises 14 residues. CDR3 nucleotide sequence: TGTGCCAGCAGCTTAGTAGCGGGTACAATGGAGCAGTTCTTC. Protein product: CASSLVAGTMEQFF.

This chain uses TRBV5-1 with TRBJ2-5; D possibly matches TRBD1 or TRBD2 (6 bases each). V lost 5 bases and J lost 3, with 14 bases in between. The CDR3 covers 14 residues. The germline CDR1 and CDR2 sequences are SGHRS and YFSETQ. The CDR3 region has the DNA TGCGCCAGCAGTCCCGGGGGCGCGGAAGAGACCCAGTACTTC. Translated, it gives CASSPGGAEETQYF.

The chain uses TRBV7-3 and TRBJ2-6, with TRBD1 identical over 9 bases. The CDR3 totals 18 residues. Germline CDR1 SGHTA, CDR2 FQGTGA. The V and J ends lost 2 bases and 0 bases, in that order; junction bases with no gene match: 5. The CDR3 DNA sequence: TGTGCCAGCAGCTTAGGGACAGGGAGCTACTCTGGGGCCAACGTCCTGACTTTC. Amino acid sequence: CASSLGTGSYSGANVLTF.

The rearrangement joins TRBV29-1 to TRBJ1-1; TRBD1 might be the D (6 bases). Germline lookup yields CDR1 SQVTM and CDR2 ANQGSEA. There are 11 residues in the CDR3. The V end lost 8 bases, the J end lost 11 bases, and 18 bases lay between the germline ends. CDR3 bases: TGCAGCACCGACGGGGGCGGGGCGGCTTTCTTT. It encodes CSTDGGGAAFF. Complete variable domain (other parts from reference TRBV29-1 and TRBJ1-1): SAVISQKPSRDICQRGTSLTIQCQVDSQVTMMFWYRQQPGQSLTLIATANQGSEATYESGFVIDKFPISRPNLTFSTLTVSNMSPEDSSIYLCSTDGGGAAFFGQGTRLTVV.

V and J are TRBV6-5 and TRBJ2-7, with a weak D call TRBD2 (6 bases). This CDR3 comprises 12 residues. Deletions cut 8 bases from V and 6 bases from J, with 14 bases between. Per germline, CDR1 MNHEY and CDR2 SVGAGI. The CDR3 bases are TGTGCCAGCTCGGCGGGGCCCCTCGAGCAGTACTTC. Its protein is CASSAGPLEQYF.

The rearrangement joins TRBV7-9 to TRBJ1-1; possibly TRBD1 for D (5 bases). The CDR3 contains 14 residues. Trimming shortened V by 2 bases and J by 3 bases, and 10 bases separated the two germline ends. CDR1 is SEHNR and CDR2 is FQNEAQ in the germline V gene (reference sequence). The CDR3 loop is CASSLSFRDTEAFF. In DNA, the CDR3 is TGTGCCAGCAGCTTATCATTCAGGGACACTGAAGCTTTCTTT.

The CDR3 nucleotides read TGTGCCAGCAGTCACAGGGTTCCAACTGAAGCTTTCTTT. The encoded protein is CASSHRVPTEAFF. The chain links TRBV28 to TRBJ1-1; possible D gene TRBD1, 6 bases. Germline-derived CDR1 and CDR2 are MDHEN and SYDVKM. This CDR3 has 13 amino acids. V was clipped by 5 bases and J by 5 bases, with 12 bases between them.

This chain links TRBV7-8 with TRBJ2-3; either TRBD1 or TRBD2 may fit D (5 bases each). The CDR3 is 14 residues long. With 5 bases removed from V and 6 bases from J, the gap between germline ends came to 15 bases. Germline lookup yields CDR1 SGHVS and CDR2 FQNEAQ. CDR3 loop: CASSPWPGLDTQYF. DNA for the CDR3: TGTGCCAGCAGCCCCTGGCCGGGGCTGGATACGCAGTATTTT.

This chain connects TRBV5-1 to TRBJ1-2; D ambiguous. This CDR3 comprises 14 residues. The germline gives CDR1 SGHRS, CDR2 YFSETQ. The ends were cut back, 3 bases at V and 4 bases at J, with 13 bases in the middle. The CDR3 loop reads CASSSSPGSYGYTF. The DNA for the CDR3 is TGCGCCAGCAGCTCTTCCCCCGGGAGCTATGGCTACACCTTC.

The chain is built from TRBV5-1 and TRBJ2-2; D remains unclear. V was pared by 4 bases and J by 3 bases, with 13 bases between. CDR3 size: 15 residues. From germline, CDR1 is SGHRS and CDR2 YFSETQ. The CDR3 reads CASSLGPQDTGELFF. CDR3 in DNA: TGCGCCAGCAGCCTCGGGCCCCAGGACACCGGGGAGCTGTTTTTT.